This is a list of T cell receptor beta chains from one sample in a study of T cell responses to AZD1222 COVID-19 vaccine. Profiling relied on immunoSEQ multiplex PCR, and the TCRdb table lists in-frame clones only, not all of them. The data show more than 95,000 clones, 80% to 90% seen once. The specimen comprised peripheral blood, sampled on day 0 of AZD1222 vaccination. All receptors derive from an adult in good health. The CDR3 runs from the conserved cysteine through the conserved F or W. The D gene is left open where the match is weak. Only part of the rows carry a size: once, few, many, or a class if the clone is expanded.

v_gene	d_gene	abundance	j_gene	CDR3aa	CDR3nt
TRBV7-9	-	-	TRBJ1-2	CASVSGGNYGYTF	TGTGCCAGCGTTTCTGGGGGTAACTATGGCTACACCTTC
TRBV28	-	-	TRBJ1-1	CASRGAGMNTEAFF	TGTGCCAGCAGAGGGGCAGGCATGAACACTGAAGCTTTCTTT
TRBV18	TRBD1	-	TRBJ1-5	CASSPGQVNQPQHF	TGTGCCAGCTCACCAGGACAGGTCAATCAGCCCCAGCATTTT
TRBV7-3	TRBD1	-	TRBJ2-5	CASSTAGGSDRTQYF	TGTGCCAGCAGTACCGCAGGGGGCAGCGATCGGACCCAGTACTTC
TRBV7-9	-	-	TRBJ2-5	CASSLAAVGETQYF	TGTGCCAGCAGCTTAGCGGCAGTCGGGGAGACCCAGTACTTC
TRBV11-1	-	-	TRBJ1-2	CASSPTRHYGYTF	TGTGCCAGCAGCCCCACGCGCCACTATGGCTACACCTTC
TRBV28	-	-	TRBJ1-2	CASTSSGSGTSYGYTF	TGTGCCAGCACTTCCTCAGGTAGTGGCACCTCCTATGGCTACACCTTC
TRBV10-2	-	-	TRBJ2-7	CASSESNYEQYF	TGCGCCAGCAGTGAGTCGAACTACGAGCAGTACTTC
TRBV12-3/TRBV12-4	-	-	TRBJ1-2	CASSAALLLRYTF	TGTGCCAGCAGTGCCGCGTTACTCTTACGCTACACCTTC
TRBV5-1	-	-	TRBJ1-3	CASRDSGNTIYF	TGCGCCAGCAGGGATTCTGGAAACACCATATATTTT
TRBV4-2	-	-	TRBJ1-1	CASSQDDRGDTEAFF	TGTGCCAGCAGCCAAGATGACCGCGGGGACACTGAAGCTTTCTTT
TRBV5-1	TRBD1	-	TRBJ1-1	CASSLFTGTGGTEAFF	TGCGCCAGCAGCTTGTTTACCGGGACAGGGGGCACTGAAGCTTTCTTT
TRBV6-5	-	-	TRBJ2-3	CASTRTPSTDTQYF	TGTGCCAGCACCCGGACACCGAGCACAGATACGCAGTATTTT
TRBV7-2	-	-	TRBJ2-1	CASSLDSNNEQFF	TGTGCCAGCAGTCTGGACAGCAACAATGAGCAGTTCTTC
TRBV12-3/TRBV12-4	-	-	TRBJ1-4	CASSLMEKLFF	TGTGCCAGCAGCCTGATGGAAAAACTGTTTTTT
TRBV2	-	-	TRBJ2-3	CASSPGLSTDTQYF	TGTGCCAGCAGCCCAGGATTGAGCACAGATACGCAGTATTTT
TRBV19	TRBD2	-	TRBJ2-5	CASSIVAGGPEETQYF	TGTGCCAGTAGTATTGTGGCGGGAGGGCCGGAAGAGACCCAGTACTTC
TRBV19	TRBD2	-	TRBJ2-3	CASSASTSGGAWDTQYF	TGTGCCAGTAGTGCCTCGACTAGCGGGGGGGCCTGGGATACGCAGTATTTT
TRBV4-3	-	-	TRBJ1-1	CASSQDRSRQVGGSFF	TGCGCCAGCAGCCAAGATCGAAGTAGACAGGTCGGTGGGTCTTTCTTT
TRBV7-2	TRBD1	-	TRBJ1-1	CASSSNRGQEAFF	TGTGCCAGCAGCTCAAATAGGGGACAGGAAGCTTTCTTT
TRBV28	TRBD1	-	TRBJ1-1	CASSFRGQARNTEAFF	TGTGCCAGCAGTTTCAGGGGACAGGCGAGGAACACTGAAGCTTTCTTT
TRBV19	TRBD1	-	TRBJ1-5	CASMARDRANRPQHF	TGTGCCAGTATGGCTCGGGACAGGGCCAATAGGCCCCAGCATTTT
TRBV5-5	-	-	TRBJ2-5	CASSLFGGEGETQYF	TGTGCCAGCAGCTTGTTCGGTGGAGAGGGGGAGACCCAGTACTTC
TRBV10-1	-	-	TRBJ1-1	CASPRALGTEAFF	TGCGCCAGCCCACGGGCTTTGGGCACTGAAGCTTTCTTT
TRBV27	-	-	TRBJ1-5	CASRSVIKGTNQPQHF	TGTGCCAGCCGATCGGTCATTAAGGGGACGAATCAGCCCCAGCATTTT
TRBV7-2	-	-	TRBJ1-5	CASSLSLRGPSNQPQHF	TGTGCCAGCAGCTTAAGTCTGCGTGGACCCAGCAATCAGCCCCAGCATTTT
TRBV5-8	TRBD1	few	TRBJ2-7	CASRDRMRDEQYF	TGTGCCAGCAGGGACAGGATGCGGGACGAGCAGTACTTC
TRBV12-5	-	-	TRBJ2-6	CASGPRTTGANVLTF	TGTGCTAGTGGTCCCCGGACAACTGGGGCCAACGTCCTGACTTTC
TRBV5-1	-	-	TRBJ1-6	CASSLLGGAGNSPLHF	TGCGCCAGCAGCTTGTTGGGCGGGGCTGGTAATTCACCCCTCCACTTT
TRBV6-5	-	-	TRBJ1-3	CASSQNSGNTIYF	TGTGCCAGCAGTCAAAACTCTGGAAACACCATATATTTT
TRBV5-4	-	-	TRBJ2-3	CASSSTSTDTQYF	TGTGCCAGCAGCAGTACCTCCACAGATACGCAGTATTTT
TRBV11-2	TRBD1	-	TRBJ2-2	CASSLVPRGGGPTGELFF	TGTGCCAGCAGCTTAGTCCCTCGAGGGGGCGGCCCCACCGGGGAGCTGTTTTTT
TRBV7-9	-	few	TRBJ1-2	CASSDYGYTF	TGTGCCAGCAGCGACTATGGCTACACCTTC
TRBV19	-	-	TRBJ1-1	CASSMGGGPNTEAFF	TGTGCCAGTAGTATGGGTGGGGGACCGAACACTGAAGCTTTCTTT
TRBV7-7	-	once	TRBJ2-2	CASSIAGRELFF	TGTGCTAGCAGCATCGCGGGAAGGGAGCTGTTTTTT
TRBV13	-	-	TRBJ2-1	CASSPGRNYNEQFF	TGTGCCAGCAGCCCCGGACGGAACTACAATGAGCAGTTCTTC
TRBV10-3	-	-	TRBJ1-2	CAISESMTESTGYTF	TGTGCCATCAGTGAGTCTATGACAGAATCTACCGGCTACACCTTC
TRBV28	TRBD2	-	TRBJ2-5	CASFRGGREDQETQYF	TGTGCCAGCTTCCGAGGGGGGCGGGAGGATCAAGAGACCCAGTACTTC
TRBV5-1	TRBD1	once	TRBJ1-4	CASSLRGQDNEKLFF	TGCGCCAGCAGCTTGCGTGGACAGGATAATGAAAAACTGTTTTTT
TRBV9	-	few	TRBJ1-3	CASSVSLSGNTIYF	TGTGCCAGCAGCGTATCCCTATCTGGAAACACCATATATTTT
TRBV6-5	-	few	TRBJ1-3	CASRPTDSSGNTIYF	TGTGCCAGCAGGCCGACAGATTCCTCTGGAAACACCATATATTTT
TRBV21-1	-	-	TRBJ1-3	CASSNRLQSGNTIYF	TGTGCCAGCAGCAACAGGCTGCAGTCTGGAAACACCATATATTTT
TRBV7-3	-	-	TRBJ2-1	CASSLVGGLDNEQFF	TGTGCCAGCAGCTTAGTGGGGGGCCTCGACAATGAGCAGTTCTTC
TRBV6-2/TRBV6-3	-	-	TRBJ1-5	CASSPGPGGTRQPQHF	TGTGCCAGCAGCCCTGGTCCGGGGGGCACAAGGCAGCCCCAGCATTTT
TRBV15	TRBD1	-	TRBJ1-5	CAIGQGRNQPQHF	TGTGCCATCGGACAGGGTCGCAATCAGCCCCAGCATTTT
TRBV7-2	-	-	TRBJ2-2	CASSLSFTGELFF	TGTGCCAGCAGCTTGAGCTTCACCGGGGAGCTGTTTTTT
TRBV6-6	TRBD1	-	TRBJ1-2	CASRHSREGAGYGYTF	TGTGCCAGCAGGCACTCCCGTGAGGGGGCTGGCTATGGCTACACCTTC
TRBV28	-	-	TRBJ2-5	CASNPGSLGETQYF	TGTGCCAGCAACCCCGGCAGTTTAGGAGAGACCCAGTACTTC